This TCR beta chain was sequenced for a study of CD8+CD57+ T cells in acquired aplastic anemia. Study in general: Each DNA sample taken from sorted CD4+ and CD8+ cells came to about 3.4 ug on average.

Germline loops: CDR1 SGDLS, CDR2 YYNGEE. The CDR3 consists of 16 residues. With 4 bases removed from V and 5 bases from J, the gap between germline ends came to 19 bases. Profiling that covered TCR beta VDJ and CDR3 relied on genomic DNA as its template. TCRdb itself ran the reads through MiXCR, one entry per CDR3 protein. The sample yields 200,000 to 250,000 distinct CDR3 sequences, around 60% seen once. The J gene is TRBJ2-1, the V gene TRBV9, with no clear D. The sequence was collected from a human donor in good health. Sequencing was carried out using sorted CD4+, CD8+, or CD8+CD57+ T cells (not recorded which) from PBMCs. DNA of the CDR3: TGTGCCAGCAGCCCGGGTAGGGTGGTGGGCAACAATGAGCAGTTCTTC. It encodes CASSPGRVVGNNEQFF.